Shown below are 17 T cell receptor beta chains from a single sample sequenced in a study of memory CD4+ T cells and cytomegalovirus serostatus. The protocol was immunoSEQ multiplex PCR, while the TCRdb copy is restricted to in-frame clones and leaves out a portion. Of about 52,000 clones in the sample, over 70% were seen once. The sort gate was single viable CD3+CD4+CD8-CD45RO+ cells for memory CD4+ T cells. Sequencing was done on a sample of memory CD4+ T cells from blood. These receptors came from an adult in good health and CMV-seropositive.

The chain employs TRBV18 and TRBJ2-3; 15 bases match TRBD2. Germline V CDR1 and CDR2: KGHSH, LQKENI. Losses at the gene ends were 4 bases for V and 1 base for J; bases not matched to a gene: 6. There are 18 residues in the CDR3. CDR3 amino acids: CASSLGLAGGSGTDTQYF. As DNA, the CDR3 is TGTGCCAGCTCACTTGGACTAGCGGGAGGGAGCGGCACAGATACGCAGTATTTT.

There are a few counts of this clone. J is TRBJ2-1 and V is TRBV11-2; the match to TRBD2 covers 9 bases. J gave up 7 bases and V 5 bases, and 9 bases lay outside the gene matches. The CDR3 has 15 residues. The germline V gene encodes CDR1 SGHAT and CDR2 FQNNGV. The chain's CDR3 is CASSPLAGKGNEQFF. The CDR3 region has the DNA TGTGCCAGCAGCCCTCTAGCGGGAAAAGGTAATGAGCAGTTCTTC.

The CDR3 DNA sequence: TGTGCCAGCAGCCAACCATCGGCGGGGGGCCCAGATACGCAGTATTTT. Amino acids: CASSQPSAGGPDTQYF. The V call is TRBV4-2, the J call TRBJ2-3, with TRBD2 identical over 8 bases. The CDR3 is 16 residues long. Germline lookup yields CDR1 LGHNA and CDR2 YNFKEQ. After removal of 2 bases from V and 4 bases from J, the junction contained 8 bases not matched to a gene.

V gene TRBV7-9 combines with J gene TRBJ2-7, with 16 nucleotides matching TRBD2. Unmatched junction bases numbered 13, after V lost 4 bases and J lost 4 bases. The length of the CDR3 is 19 residues. The germline V gene encodes CDR1 SEHNR and CDR2 FQNEAQ (reference sequence). The CDR3 sequence is CASSSEGLAGGDWSYEQYF. The CDR3 DNA reads TGTGCCAGCAGCTCGGAGGGACTAGCGGGAGGGGACTGGAGTTACGAGCAGTACTTC.

This sequence joins TRBV28 and TRBJ1-1; TRBD1 agrees at 8 bases. The CDR3 has 14 residues. Unmatched junction bases numbered 2, after V lost 3 bases and J lost 2 bases. Germline CDR1 and CDR2: MDHEN and SYDVKM. The CDR3 sequence: CASSLGQANTEAFF. The CDR3 region has the DNA TGTGCCAGCAGTTTGGGACAGGCTAACACTGAAGCTTTCTTT.

This sequence joins TRBV6-6 and TRBJ2-7, with 7 bases lining up with TRBD1. Germline V gene lookup returns CDR1 MNHNY and CDR2 SVGAGI (reference sequence). J was trimmed by 1 base and V by 6 bases; bases with no gene match: 6. This CDR3 is 14 amino acids long. The CDR3 reads CASRLQGSSYEQYF. For the CDR3, the DNA is TGTGCCAGCAGGCTACAGGGGTCGTCCTACGAGCAGTACTTC.

The chain combines TRBV7-2 with TRBJ2-1; the D is unclear. The CDR3 runs 14 residues. The V end was cut by 1 base, the J end by 7 bases, with 11 bases between. Per the germline V gene, CDR1 is SGHTA and CDR2 is FQGNSA. The DNA of the CDR3 is TGTGCCAGCAGCTTAGACATTCGCCCAAATGAGCAGTTCTTC. Encoded protein: CASSLDIRPNEQFF.

This chain links TRBV10-2 with TRBJ2-7; possible D gene TRBD2, 6 bases. This CDR3 is built from 13 residues. V lost 7 bases, J lost 3 bases, and 13 bases lay in between. Per germline, CDR1 WSHSY and CDR2 SAAADI. The CDR3 coding sequence is TGCGCCAGCAACAATCAGGGACTCTACGAGCAGTACTTC. Its protein is CASNNQGLYEQYF.

This clone was picked up a small number of times. The V and J genes are TRBV11-1 and TRBJ2-1, with 9 nucleotides matching TRBD2. The CDR3 covers 16 residues. Germline V gives CDR1 SGHAT, CDR2 FQDESV (reference sequence). The ends lost 0 bases at V and 9 bases at J; junction bases unmatched: 9. The CDR3 loop is CASSLARAGGPGEQFF. The CDR3 DNA reads TGTGCCAGCAGCTTAGCGAGGGCGGGAGGGCCGGGTGAGCAGTTCTTC.

The chain uses TRBV6-1 and TRBJ1-5, with D tentatively TRBD1 (6 bases). This CDR3 contains 14 residues. Germline V lookup: CDR1 MNHNS, CDR2 SASEGT. The ends were cut back, 6 bases at V and 6 bases at J, with 15 bases in the middle. DNA of the CDR3: TGTGCCAGCAGCATCAGGGGACGGGCTCAGCCCCAGCATTTT. It specifies CASSIRGRAQPQHF.

V gene TRBV5-4 combines with J gene TRBJ2-3; D is ambiguous. Germline V gene sequence: CDR1 SGHNT, CDR2 YYREEE (reference sequence). Trimming removed 2 bases at V and 6 bases at J, with 10 bases between. CDR3 length: 13 amino acids. CDR3: CASSFFVSDTQYF. The CDR3 DNA follows: TGTGCCAGCAGCTTCTTCGTCTCTGATACGCAGTATTTT.

CDR3 nucleotides: TGTGCCACCTTATTCCTCAATGAGCAGTTCTTC. This sequence encodes CATLFLNEQFF. This sequence joins TRBV6-5 and TRBJ2-1; D not resolved. Trimming took 10 bases from V and 6 from J, leaving 10 bases between them. Germline values: CDR1 MNHEY, CDR2 SVGAGI. This CDR3 spans 11 amino acids.

The chain is built from TRBV19 and TRBJ1-5, with D possibly being TRBD1 (6 bases). This CDR3 region has 16 residues. Per the germline V gene, CDR1 is LNHDA and CDR2 is SQIVND (reference sequence). Trimming took 5 bases from V and 0 from J, leaving 14 bases between them. CDR3 DNA sequence: TGTGCCAGTAGTCCCCAGACAGGATATAGCAATCAGCCCCAGCATTTT. It codes for CASSPQTGYSNQPQHF.

This clone came up once. The rearrangement joins TRBV6-5 to TRBJ2-5; D may be TRBD1 (6 bases). Germline V gene lookup returns CDR1 MNHEY and CDR2 SVGAGI. Trimming left V 2 bases short and J 5 bases short, with 18 bases between. The CDR3 is made up of 16 amino acids. The CDR3 protein is CASSYGGSPRRETQYF. The CDR3 region has the DNA TGTGCCAGCAGTTACGGGGGCTCCCCCCGGCGGGAGACCCAGTACTTC.

The rearrangement links TRBV6-1 to TRBJ1-4; 8 bases align to TRBD1. The J segment lost 10 bases and the V segment lost 0 bases, leaving 16 bases of the junction unmatched. CDR3 length: 18 amino acids. CDR1 MNHNS and CDR2 SASEGT come from the germline V gene. DNA of the CDR3: TGTGCCAGCAGTGAAGCTGGGGAGGGGGGCAGGGGGCGAGGAAAACTGTTTTTT. The encoded protein is CASSEAGEGGRGRGKLFF.

This chain links TRBV5-1 with TRBJ1-6, with D uncertain. The V gene lost 4 bases and the J gene lost 11 bases, with 16 bases spanning the gap. The CDR3 is 14 residues long. Looked up from germline, CDR1 is SGHRS and CDR2 is YFSETQ. The CDR3 protein is CASSPEVAVPPLHF. The CDR3, as DNA: TGCGCCAGCAGCCCGGAGGTCGCAGTTCCACCCCTCCACTTT. Looking up the rest from reference TRBV5-1 and TRBJ1-6 gives the full variable domain: KAGVTQTPRYLIKTRGQQVTLSCSPISGHRSVSWYQQTPGQGLQFLFEYFSETQRNKGNFPGRFSGRQFSNSRSEMNVSTLELGDSALYLCASSPEVAVPPLHFGNGTRLTVT.

The chain couples TRBV28 to TRBJ1-5; D gene uncertain. This CDR3 is built from 12 residues. Germline V gives CDR1 MDHEN, CDR2 SYDVKM. Trimming took 6 bases from V and 4 from J, leaving 7 bases between them. CDR3 loop: CASRKLNQPQHF. In DNA, the CDR3 is TGTGCCAGCAGAAAATTAAATCAGCCCCAGCATTTT.